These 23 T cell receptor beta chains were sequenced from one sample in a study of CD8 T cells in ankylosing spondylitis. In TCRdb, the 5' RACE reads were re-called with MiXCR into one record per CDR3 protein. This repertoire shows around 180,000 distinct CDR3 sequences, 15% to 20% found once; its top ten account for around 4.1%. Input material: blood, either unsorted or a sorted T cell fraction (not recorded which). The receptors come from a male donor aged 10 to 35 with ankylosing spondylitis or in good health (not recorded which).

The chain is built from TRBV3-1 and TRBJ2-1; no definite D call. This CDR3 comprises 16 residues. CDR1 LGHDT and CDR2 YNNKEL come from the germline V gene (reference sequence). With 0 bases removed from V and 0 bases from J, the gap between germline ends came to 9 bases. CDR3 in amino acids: CASSQDIPSSYNEQFF. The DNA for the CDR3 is TGTGCCAGCAGCCAAGATATCCCAAGCTCCTACAATGAGCAGTTCTTC.

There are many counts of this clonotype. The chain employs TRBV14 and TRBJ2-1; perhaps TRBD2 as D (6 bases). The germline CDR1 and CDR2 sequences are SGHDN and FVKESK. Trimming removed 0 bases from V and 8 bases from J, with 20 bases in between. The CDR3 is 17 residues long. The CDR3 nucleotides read TGTGCCAGCAGCCAAGATAGTCGGGAGAAGATGGACGATGAGCAGTTCTTC. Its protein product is CASSQDSREKMDDEQFF.

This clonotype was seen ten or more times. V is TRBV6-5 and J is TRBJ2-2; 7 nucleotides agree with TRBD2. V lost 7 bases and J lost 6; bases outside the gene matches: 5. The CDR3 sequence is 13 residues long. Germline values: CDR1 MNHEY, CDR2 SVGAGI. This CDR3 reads CASTPGGAGELFF. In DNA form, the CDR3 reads TGTGCCAGCACCCCGGGAGGAGCCGGGGAGCTGTTTTTT.

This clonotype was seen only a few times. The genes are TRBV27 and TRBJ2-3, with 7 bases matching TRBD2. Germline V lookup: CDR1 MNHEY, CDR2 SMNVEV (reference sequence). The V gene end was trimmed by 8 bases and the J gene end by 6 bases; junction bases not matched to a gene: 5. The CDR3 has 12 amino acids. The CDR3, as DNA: TGTGCCAGCGCTTCCGGGGGGGATACGCAGTATTTT. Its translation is CASASGGDTQYF.

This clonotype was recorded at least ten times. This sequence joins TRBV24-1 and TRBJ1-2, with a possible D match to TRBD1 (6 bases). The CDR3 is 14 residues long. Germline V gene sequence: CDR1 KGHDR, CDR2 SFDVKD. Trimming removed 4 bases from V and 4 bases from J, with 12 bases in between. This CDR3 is CATSESRDTYGYTF. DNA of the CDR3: TGTGCCACCAGTGAAAGCCGGGACACCTATGGCTACACCTTC.

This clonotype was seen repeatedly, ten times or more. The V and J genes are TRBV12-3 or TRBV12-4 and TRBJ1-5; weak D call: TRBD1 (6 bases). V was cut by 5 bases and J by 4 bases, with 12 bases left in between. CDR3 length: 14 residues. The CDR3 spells CASSTGRSNQPQHF. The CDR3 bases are TGTGCCAGCAGTACAGGGCGGTCAAATCAGCCCCAGCATTTT.

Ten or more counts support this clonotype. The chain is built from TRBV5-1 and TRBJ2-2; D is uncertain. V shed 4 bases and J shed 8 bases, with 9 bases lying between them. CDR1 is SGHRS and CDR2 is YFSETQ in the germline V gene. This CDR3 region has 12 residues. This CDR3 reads CASSLSEGELFF. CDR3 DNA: TGCGCCAGCAGCCTGTCGGAGGGGGAGCTGTTTTTT.

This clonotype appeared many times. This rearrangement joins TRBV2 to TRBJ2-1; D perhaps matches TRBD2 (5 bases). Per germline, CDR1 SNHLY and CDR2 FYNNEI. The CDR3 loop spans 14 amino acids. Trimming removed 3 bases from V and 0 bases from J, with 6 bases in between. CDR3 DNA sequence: TGTGCCAGCAGTGACGGAGGCTCCTACAATGAGCAGTTCTTC. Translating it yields CASSDGGSYNEQFF.

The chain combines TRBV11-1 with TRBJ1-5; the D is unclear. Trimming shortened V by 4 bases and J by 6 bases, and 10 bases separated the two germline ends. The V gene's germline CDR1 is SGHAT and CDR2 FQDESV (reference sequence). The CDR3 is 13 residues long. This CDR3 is CASSWEAGQPQHF. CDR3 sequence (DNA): TGTGCCAGCAGCTGGGAGGCGGGTCAGCCCCAGCATTTT.

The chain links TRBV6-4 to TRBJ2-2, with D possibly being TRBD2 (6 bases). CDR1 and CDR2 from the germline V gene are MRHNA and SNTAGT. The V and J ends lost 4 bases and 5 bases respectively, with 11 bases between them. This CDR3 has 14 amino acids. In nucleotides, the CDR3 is TGTGCCAGCAGTGCTCAGGGAGGTACCGGGGAGCTGTTTTTT. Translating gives CASSAQGGTGELFF.

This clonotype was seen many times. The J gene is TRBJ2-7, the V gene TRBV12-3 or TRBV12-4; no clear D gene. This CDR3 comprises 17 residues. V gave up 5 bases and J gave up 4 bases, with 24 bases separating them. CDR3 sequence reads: CASSPNNGNPHPYEQYF. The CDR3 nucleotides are TGTGCCAGCAGTCCGAACAATGGGAACCCCCACCCATACGAGCAGTACTTC.

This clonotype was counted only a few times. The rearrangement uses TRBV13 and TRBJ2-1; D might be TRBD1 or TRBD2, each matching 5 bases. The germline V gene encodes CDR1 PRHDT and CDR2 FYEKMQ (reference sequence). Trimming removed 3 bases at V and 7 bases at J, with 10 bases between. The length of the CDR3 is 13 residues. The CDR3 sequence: CASSFRDDNEQFF. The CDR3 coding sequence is TGTGCCAGCAGCTTCCGGGACGATAATGAGCAGTTCTTC.

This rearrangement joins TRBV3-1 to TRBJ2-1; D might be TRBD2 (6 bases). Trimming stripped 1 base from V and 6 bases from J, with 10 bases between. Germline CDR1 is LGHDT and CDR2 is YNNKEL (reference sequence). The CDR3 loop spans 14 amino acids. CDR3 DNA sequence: TGTGCCAGCAGCCAAGTGTTAGCGGCCAATGAGCAGTTCTTC. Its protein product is CASSQVLAANEQFF.

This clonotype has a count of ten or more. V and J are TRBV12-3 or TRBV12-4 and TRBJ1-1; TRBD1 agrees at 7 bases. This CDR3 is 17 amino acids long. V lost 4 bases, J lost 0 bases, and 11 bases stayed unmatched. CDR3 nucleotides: TGTGCCAGCAGTTACATCCTCCCGGGACAGCTGAACACTGAAGCTTTCTTT. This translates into CASSYILPGQLNTEAFF.

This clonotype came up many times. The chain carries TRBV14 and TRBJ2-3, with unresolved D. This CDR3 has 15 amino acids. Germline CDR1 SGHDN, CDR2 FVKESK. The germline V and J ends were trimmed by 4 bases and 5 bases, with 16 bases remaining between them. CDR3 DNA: TGTGCCAGCAGCCGGAATGCGAAGTTGAGAGATACGCAGTATTTT. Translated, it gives CASSRNAKLRDTQYF.

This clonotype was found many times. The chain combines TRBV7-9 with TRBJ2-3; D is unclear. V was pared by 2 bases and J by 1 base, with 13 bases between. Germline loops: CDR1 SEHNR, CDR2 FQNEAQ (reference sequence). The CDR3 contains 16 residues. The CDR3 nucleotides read TGTGCCAGCAGCTTATCCCCCCCTAGAGGCACAGATACGCAGTATTTT. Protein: CASSLSPPRGTDTQYF.

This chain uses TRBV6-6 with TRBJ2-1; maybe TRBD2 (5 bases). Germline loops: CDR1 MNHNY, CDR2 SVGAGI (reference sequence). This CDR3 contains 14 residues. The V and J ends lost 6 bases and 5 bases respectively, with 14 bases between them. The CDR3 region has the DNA TGTGCCAGCAGACACTTACGGGGAGACAATGAGCAGTTCTTC. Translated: CASRHLRGDNEQFF.

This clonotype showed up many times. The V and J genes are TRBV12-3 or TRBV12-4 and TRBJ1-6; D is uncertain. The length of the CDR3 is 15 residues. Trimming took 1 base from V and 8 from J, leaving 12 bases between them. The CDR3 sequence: CASSLEEQPYSPLHF. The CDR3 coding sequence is TGTGCCAGCAGTTTAGAAGAACAACCTTATTCACCCCTCCACTTT.

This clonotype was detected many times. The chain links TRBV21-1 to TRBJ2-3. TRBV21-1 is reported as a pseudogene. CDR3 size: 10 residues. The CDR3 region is CASIADTQYF. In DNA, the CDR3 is TGTGCCAGCATCGCAGATACGCAGTATTTT.

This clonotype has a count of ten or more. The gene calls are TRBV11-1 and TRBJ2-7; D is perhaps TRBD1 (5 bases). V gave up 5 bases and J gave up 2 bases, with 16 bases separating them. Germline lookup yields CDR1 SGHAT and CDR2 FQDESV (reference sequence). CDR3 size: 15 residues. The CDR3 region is CASSAGQGGAYEQYV. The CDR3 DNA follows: TGTGCCAGCAGCGCCGGGCAGGGTGGGGCCTACGAGCAGTACGTC.

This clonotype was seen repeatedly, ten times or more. The CDR3 bases are TGTGCCAGCAGCCAAGCCACCCGGTCTAACTATGGCTACACCTTC. Translated: CASSQATRSNYGYTF. The chain combines TRBV3-1 with TRBJ1-2; no clear D. The CDR3 sequence is 15 residues long. In germline, CDR1 is LGHDT, CDR2 YNNKEL (reference sequence). V gave up 1 base and J gave up 0 bases, with 9 bases separating them.

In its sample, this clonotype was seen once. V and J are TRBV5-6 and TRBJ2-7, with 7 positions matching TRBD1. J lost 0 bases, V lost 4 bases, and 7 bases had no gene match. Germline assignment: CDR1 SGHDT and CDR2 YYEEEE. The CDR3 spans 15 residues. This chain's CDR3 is CASSAGQEFSYEQYF. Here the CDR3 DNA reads TGTGCCAGCAGCGCTGGACAGGAATTCTCCTACGAGCAGTACTTC.

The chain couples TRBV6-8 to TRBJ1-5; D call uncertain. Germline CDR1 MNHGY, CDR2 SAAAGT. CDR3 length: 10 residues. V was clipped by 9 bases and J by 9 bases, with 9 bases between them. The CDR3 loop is CASRGRPQHF. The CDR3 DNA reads TGTGCCAGTCGCGGGCGGCCCCAGCATTTT.